Listed below are T cell receptor beta chains from one sample, sequenced in a study of T cells in localized non-small cell lung cancer. Profiled with immunoSEQ multiplex PCR; TCRdb holds only in-frame clones, not every one. The sample carries 20,000 to 25,000 clones, 75% to 90% recorded once. The specimen comprised PBMCs, sampled before any cancer treatment. Receptors were obtained from a man between 40 and 70 years old with stage II squamous cell lung carcinoma. The CDR3 runs from the conserved cysteine through the conserved F or W. Fields, in order: V gene, clone size, D gene, J gene, CDR3 length, CDR3 protein, CDR3 DNA. A D gene is named only where the DNA matches it firmly. Clone sizes are given selectively: once, few, many, or a class where the clone is expanded.

TRBV27	.	.	TRBJ2-2	14	CASSLSRYTGELFF	TGTGCCAGCAGTTTATCACGGTACACCGGGGAGCTGTTTTTT
TRBV9	.	.	TRBJ2-3	14	CASSAVGSTDTQYF	TGTGCCAGCAGCGCCGTGGGGTCCACAGATACGCAGTATTTT
TRBV19	.	.	TRBJ1-2	15	CASSATLGGNYGYTF	TGTGCCAGTAGTGCAACCTTGGGAGGGAACTATGGCTACACCTTC
TRBV6-1	.	TRBD2	TRBJ2-1	16	CASSGSGRADYNEQFF	TGTGCCAGCAGTGGCAGCGGGAGGGCTGACTACAATGAGCAGTTCTTC
TRBV18	.	TRBD2	TRBJ2-7	14	CASSPLGTRDEQYF	TGTGCCAGCTCACCACTCGGGACTAGGGACGAGCAGTACTTC
TRBV4-1	.	TRBD2	TRBJ2-5	15	CASSSSGGVRETQYF	TGCGCCAGCAGTTCTAGCGGGGGGGTCCGAGAGACCCAGTACTTC
TRBV5-5	.	.	TRBJ1-1	12	CASSLKGTEAFF	TGTGCCAGCAGCTTGAAAGGGACTGAAGCTTTCTTT
TRBV6-1	.	TRBD1	TRBJ2-1	16	CASSEVFGQAYNEQFF	TGTGCCAGCAGTGAAGTGTTTGGACAGGCCTACAATGAGCAGTTCTTC
TRBV19	.	.	TRBJ1-2	12	CASRGGAIGYTF	TGTGCCAGTAGGGGCGGAGCTATAGGCTACACCTTC
TRBV6-4	.	TRBD2	TRBJ2-3	16	CASSPLTSGSSDTQYF	TGTGCCAGCAGCCCCCTTACTAGCGGTTCCAGCGATACGCAGTATTTT
TRBV11-2	.	.	TRBJ2-3	15	CASSLGILGTDTQYF	TGTGCCAGCAGCTTAGGAATCTTGGGCACAGATACGCAGTATTTT
TRBV5-1	.	TRBD1	TRBJ1-1	14	CASSSSGGNTEAFF	TGCGCCAGCAGCTCGTCAGGGGGGAACACTGAAGCTTTCTTT
TRBV19	.	.	TRBJ1-5	14	CASMVRGLKQPQHF	TGTGCCAGTATGGTTAGAGGGCTTAAGCAGCCCCAGCATTTT
TRBV2	.	TRBD1	TRBJ2-2	15	CASSLQGRNTGELFF	TGTGCCAGCAGTTTACAGGGGAGGAACACCGGGGAGCTGTTTTTT
TRBV27	.	.	TRBJ2-5	14	CASSRVGRGETQYF	TGTGCCAGCAGTCGCGTCGGGAGAGGGGAGACCCAGTACTTC
TRBV9	.	TRBD2	TRBJ2-3	16	CASSGRSGTLPDTQYF	TGTGCCAGCAGCGGGAGAAGCGGGACCCTTCCTGATACGCAGTATTTT
TRBV12-5	.	.	TRBJ1-3	11	CATGTSGTIYF	TGTGCTACCGGAACTTCGGGTACCATATATTTT
TRBV11-1	.	.	TRBJ2-7	15	CASSLGTGLTYEQYF	TGTGCCAGCAGCTTAGGGACAGGACTAACCTACGAGCAGTACTTC
TRBV18	.	.	TRBJ1-3	17	CASSPTVPRTSGNTIYF	TGTGCCAGCTCACCGACAGTCCCCAGGACCTCTGGAAACACCATATATTTT
TRBV11-2	.	.	TRBJ2-1	13	CASSLRTSLGQFF	TGTGCCAGCAGCTTGCGGACCTCTCTTGGGCAGTTCTTC
TRBV4-3	.	TRBD2	TRBJ2-1	17	CASSQSLTSGGYNEQFF	TGCGCCAGCAGCCAATCTCTTACAAGCGGGGGTTACAATGAGCAGTTCTTC
TRBV5-1	.	TRBD2	TRBJ2-5	16	CASSYGLAGNQETQYF	TGCGCCAGCAGCTACGGACTAGCGGGGAACCAAGAGACCCAGTACTTC
TRBV5-6	once	.	TRBJ2-1	15	CASSLEVVGGNEQFF	TGTGCCAGCAGCTTGGAAGTGGTGGGGGGCAATGAGCAGTTCTTC
TRBV27	.	.	TRBJ2-6	16	CASSGLGGSGANVLTF	TGTGCCAGCAGTGGCCTAGGGGGCTCTGGGGCCAACGTCCTGACTTTC
TRBV29-1	.	TRBD2	TRBJ2-2	14	CSVVGGGSTGELFF	TGCAGCGTTGTTGGCGGGGGTAGCACCGGGGAGCTGTTTTTT
TRBV9	.	.	TRBJ1-2	14	CASSVRRDWYGYTF	TGTGCCAGCAGCGTAAGAAGGGATTGGTATGGCTACACCTTC
TRBV7-9	.	.	TRBJ2-1	15	CASSLEGGPGNEQFF	TGTGCCAGCAGCTTAGAGGGGGGGCCCGGGAATGAGCAGTTCTTC
TRBV5-1	.	.	TRBJ2-1	16	CASSLAGSRSYNEQFF	TGCGCCAGCAGCTTGGCAGGTTCTCGCTCCTACAATGAGCAGTTCTTC
TRBV5-1	once	.	TRBJ2-7	10	CAAYPSDVYF	TGCGCCGCGTACCCCTCCGACGTCTACTTC
TRBV11-2	.	TRBD1	TRBJ1-1	15	CASSFGAGGNTEAFF	TGTGCCAGCAGCTTTGGGGCAGGGGGGAACACTGAAGCTTTCTTT
TRBV6-1	once	.	TRBJ2-2	15	CASSFEMSVAGELFF	TGTGCCAGCAGTTTTGAGATGTCGGTGGCCGGGGAGCTGTTTTTT
TRBV10-3	.	.	TRBJ1-4	16	CAISESFGQGAEKLFF	TGTGCCATCAGTGAGAGTTTCGGCCAGGGTGCTGAAAAACTGTTTTTT
TRBV6-1	.	.	TRBJ2-5	15	CASSDIGALGGTQYF	TGTGCCAGCAGTGACATTGGGGCCCTTGGGGGGACCCAGTACTTC
TRBV9	.	TRBD2	TRBJ2-7	14	CAGWVSGRYYEQYF	TGTGCCGGGTGGGTGAGCGGGAGGTACTACGAGCAGTACTTC
TRBV19	.	.	TRBJ1-2	16	CASSTLPRQRNYGYTF	TGTGCCAGTAGTACCCTTCCGCGGCAGAGAAACTATGGCTACACCTTC
TRBV29-1	few	.	TRBJ1-1	11	CSVWQDTEAFF	TGCAGCGTCTGGCAGGACACTGAAGCTTTCTTT